This T cell receptor (beta chain) derives from a study of CD8 T cells in Susac syndrome. The CDR3 length is 12 residues. Germline V gene data show CDR1 as SGHDT and CDR2 as YYEEEE. The ends were cut back, 6 bases at V and 6 bases at J, with 9 bases in the middle. It was with random hexamers that roughly 0.45 to 1 ug RNA was reverse transcribed. TCRdb processed the immunoSEQ multiplex PCR reads anew with MiXCR; each CDR3 protein has one entry. The sample includes about 110,000 distinct CDR3 sequences, less than 97% of them seen just once. This clonotype originated in a human donor in good health. Sequencing was performed on CD4+ T cells from PBMCs. The V and J genes are TRBV5-6 and TRBJ2-2, with TRBD1 as a possible D gene (6 bases). The chain's CDR3 is CASTRGSGELFF. The CDR3 region has the DNA TGTGCCAGCACCAGGGGTTCCGGGGAGCTGTTTTTT.